A single sample is the source of the 16 T cell receptor beta chains below, sequenced in a study of vaccination and CD4 T cells after COVID-19. These receptors have no identified antigens. Indicated treatment: 10-day PBMC culture with coronavirus spike peptide pools or control peptides (ViraFEST assay). At the Johns Hopkins FTIC core, DNA taken from cultured CD4+ T cells was sequenced by way of the Oncomine TCR Beta short-read assay. MiXCR, applied by TCRdb to the PCR reads, yields one record per CDR3 protein. The data contain about 27,000 distinct CDR3 sequences, about 66% of them singletons. The sequences come from CD4+ T cells from blood, cultured in vitro, collected after SARS-CoV-2 vaccination. The receptors come from a human donor who received a COVID-19 vaccine.

The chain is built from TRBV5-1 and TRBJ2-3, with 8 positions matching TRBD2. Germline CDR1 is SGHRS and CDR2 is YFSETQ. V shed 0 bases and J 0 bases; nucleotides not matched to a gene: 9. This CDR3 is built from 18 residues. Here the CDR3 reads CASSLGAGGVQSTDTQYF. CDR3 nucleotide sequence: TGCGCCAGCAGCTTGGGGGCGGGGGGCGTCCAAAGCACAGATACGCAGTATTTT.

The chain employs TRBV10-1 and TRBJ1-1; tentative D call: TRBD1 (6 bases). The CDR3 runs to 13 residues. V was cut by 3 bases and J by 5 bases, with 10 bases left in between. Germline V gene lookup returns CDR1 WNHNN and CDR2 SYGVQD (reference sequence). The CDR3 loop reads CASSERGGTEAFF. In nucleotides, the CDR3 is TGCGCCAGCAGTGAAAGGGGGGGTACTGAAGCTTTCTTT.

This chain joins TRBV7-2 and TRBJ2-5, with D perhaps matching TRBD1 or TRBD2 (5 bases each). Between the trimmed V and J ends, which lost 1 base and 4 bases, there was a span of 10 bases. The V gene's germline CDR1 is SGHTA and CDR2 FQGNSA. CDR3 length: 14 residues. CDR3 amino acids: CASSLVGTRETQYF. CDR3 DNA sequence: TGTGCCAGCAGCTTAGTGGGGACCCGAGAGACCCAGTACTTC.

The chain employs TRBV14 and TRBJ2-5; D is unresolved. Germline V gene sequence: CDR1 SGHDN, CDR2 FVKESK. V lost 2 bases and J 12 bases, leaving 16 bases between the germline ends. The CDR3 length is 13 residues. The CDR3 here is CASSQKWDSWEYF. The CDR3 DNA follows: TGTGCCAGCAGCCAAAAATGGGATTCATGGGAGTACTTC.

The chain employs TRBV10-3 and TRBJ2-7, with D possibly TRBD2 on 5 matching bases. Trimming shortened V by 4 bases and J by 3 bases, and 13 bases separated the two germline ends. This CDR3 has 14 residues. Germline assignment: CDR1 ENHRY and CDR2 SYGVKD. In nucleotides, the CDR3 is TGTGCCATCAGTGTGCGGGCCGGGATCTACGAGCAGTACTTC. Protein: CAISVRAGIYEQYF.

The sample holds a few counts of this clonotype. J is TRBJ1-2 and V is TRBV30; 9 bases match TRBD1. V was clipped by 2 bases and J by 5 bases; unmatched bases: 9. The germline V gene encodes CDR1 GTSNPN and CDR2 SVGIG (reference sequence). CDR3 length equals 15 residues. The CDR3: CAWSPMTGGFYGYTF. DNA of the CDR3: TGTGCCTGGAGTCCGATGACAGGGGGGTTTTATGGCTACACCTTC.

The J gene is TRBJ2-3, the V gene TRBV12-3 or TRBV12-4, with 9 bases fitting TRBD2. The CDR3 runs to 15 residues. The trim removed 4 bases at V and 3 bases at J, leaving 5 bases unmatched. The CDR3 region has the DNA TGTGCCAGCAGTTCATGGACTAGCGAGACAGATACGCAGTATTTT. This sequence encodes CASSSWTSETDTQYF.

This chain links TRBV19 with TRBJ1-2; 9 nucleotides match TRBD1. The V segment lost 1 base and the J segment 4 bases; nucleotides outside the gene matches: 4. This CDR3 spans 15 amino acids. Germline CDR1 and CDR2: LNHDA and SQIVND (reference sequence). This chain's CDR3 is CASSIADRGTYGYTF. CDR3 bases: TGTGCCAGTAGTATAGCCGACAGGGGGACCTATGGCTACACCTTC.

The chain recombines TRBV6-1 with TRBJ2-3, with D unresolved. This CDR3 is built from 10 residues. V was cut by 10 bases and J by 5 bases, with 7 bases left in between. CDR1 is MNHNS, CDR2 SASEGT, per germline. CDR3 DNA sequence: TGTGCCAACTGCTTAGATACGCAGTATTTT. Its protein is CANCLDTQYF.

The chain employs TRBV6-1 and TRBJ1-2, with 12 nucleotides matching TRBD1. The CDR3 covers 17 residues. Trimming cost V 5 bases and J 4 bases; bases outside gene matches: 11. The germline CDR1 and CDR2 sequences are MNHNS and SASEGT. The CDR3 sequence is CASSRGQGAPMGYGYTF. Written as DNA, the CDR3 is TGTGCCAGCAGTAGGGGACAGGGGGCGCCGATGGGCTATGGCTACACCTTC.

J is TRBJ2-7 and V is TRBV18, with D possibly TRBD1 on 5 matching bases. The germline CDR1 and CDR2 sequences are KGHSH and LQKENI. The CDR3 runs 15 residues. V was trimmed by 2 bases and J by 2 bases, leaving 13 bases between them. The CDR3 loop reads CASSPSSQGPYEQYF. The DNA for the CDR3 is TGTGCCAGCTCACCATCTTCTCAGGGCCCCTACGAGCAGTACTTC. The whole variable domain, filled in from reference TRBV18 and TRBJ2-7, reads NAGVMQNPRHLVRRRGQEARLRCSPMKGHSHVYWYRQLPEEGLKFMVYLQKENIIDESGMPKERFSAEFPKEGPSILRIQQVVRGDSAAYFCASSPSSQGPYEQYFGPGTRLTVT.

This chain connects TRBV7-3 to TRBJ2-3; 7 positions match TRBD2. This CDR3 contains 16 residues. V gave up 2 bases and J gave up 1 base; unmatched junction bases: 6. Germline loops: CDR1 SGHTA, CDR2 FQGTGA. This chain's CDR3 is CASSLGRAGGTDTQYF. In DNA, the CDR3 is TGTGCCAGCAGCTTAGGGCGCGCGGGGGGCACAGATACGCAGTATTTT.

The rearrangement links TRBV5-1 to TRBJ2-4; 7 bases align to TRBD2. J lost 5 bases, V lost 2 bases, and 4 bases had no gene match. Per germline, CDR1 SGHRS and CDR2 YFSETQ. The CDR3 has 14 residues. CDR3 nucleotides: TGCGCCAGCAGCTTCCGGACTAGAGAAAACATTCAGTACTTC. This codes for CASSFRTRENIQYF.

The J gene is TRBJ2-2, the V gene TRBV20-1; TRBD2 agrees at 7 bases. Germline-derived CDR1 and CDR2 are DFQATT and SNEGSKA (reference sequence). The CDR3 covers 15 residues. J gave up 5 bases and V 0 bases, and 6 bases lay outside the gene matches. The chain's CDR3 is CSARDFRGGTGELFF. The DNA of the CDR3 is TGCAGTGCTAGAGATTTCCGGGGAGGGACCGGGGAGCTGTTTTTT.

As for this clonotype: At one end, the junction sequence differs from germline, possibly due to a read error. The chain couples TRBV20-1 to TRBJ2-1; 12 nucleotides align to TRBD2. The CDR3 length is 16 residues. CDR1 and CDR2 (germline): DFQATT, SNEGSKA (reference sequence). The CDR3 is CSARDGLAGTYKEQFF. In DNA form, the CDR3 reads TGCAGTGCTAGAGATGGACTAGCGGGGACCTACAAGGAGCAGTTCTTC.

This chain links TRBV6-1 with TRBJ1-1; D might be TRBD1 (5 bases). The CDR3 length is 16 residues. The V gene's germline CDR1 is MNHNS and CDR2 SASEGT. V was trimmed by 6 bases and J by 5 bases, leaving 22 bases between them. The CDR3, as DNA: TGTGCCAGCAGGTTCAACCGGGACCCACGGTGGACTGAAGCTTTCTTT. Its protein product is CASRFNRDPRWTEAFF.